The present entry profiles one TCR beta chain with its context. Assay used: immunoSEQ multiplex PCR; TCRdb lists only in-frame clones, some missing. The sample has around 11,000 clones; roughly 82% are singletons. The sample belongs to a study of PD-1 and CTLA-4 blockade in melanoma. This CDR3 contains 21 residues. The chain is built from TRBV21-1 and TRBJ2-3; TRBD2 was called by the table and not checked on the DNA. TRBV21-1 is reported as a pseudogene. Sample: CD8+ T cells from peripheral blood, taken from a patient given anti-PD-1 treatment. The source of this sequence is a human donor with melanoma. Here the CDR3 reads CASSKAQRGFYVHSSTDTQYF. The CDR3 DNA sequence: TGTGCCAGCAGCAAAGCCCAGCGGGGATTCTACGTTCATTCTAGCACAGATACGCAGTATTTT.